This is a list of T cell receptor beta chains from one sample in a study of naive and memory T cell subsets. TCRdb recomputed calls from the UMI-ligation and nested PCR reads with MiXCR, one row per CDR3 protein. The sample holds 120,000 to 150,000 distinct CDR3 sequences, over 15% seen once. The sequencing sample was made of naive CD4+ T cells from blood. These receptors came from a human donor in good health. Both conserved end residues are part of each CDR3. A D gene is named only where the DNA matches it firmly. Size is omitted from some rows. Given values are once, few, many or a class for expanded clones.

d_call	v_call	j_call	cdr3_length	clone_size	cdr3_nt	cdr3_aa
.	TRBV29-1	TRBJ1-4	15	.	TGCAGCGTTGTTGGGCCGGCAGCAACTAATGAAAAACTGTTTTTT	CSVVGPAATNEKLFF
.	TRBV27	TRBJ2-5	13	.	TGTGCCAGCAGTTTACGGGTGGAAGAGACCCAGTACTTC	CASSLRVEETQYF
TRBD2	TRBV12-3/TRBV12-4	TRBJ2-1	15	few	TGTGCCAGCAGACCGGGACTAGCGGGTCCCAATGAGCAGTTCTTC	CASRPGLAGPNEQFF
TRBD2	TRBV30	TRBJ2-1	14	few	TGTGCCTGGAGTCCGGGAGGGCCGGGGAATGAGCAGTTCTTC	CAWSPGGPGNEQFF
TRBD2	TRBV30	TRBJ2-1	13	many	TGTGCCTGGAACCTAGCGGAGCGTGATGAGCAGTTCTTC	CAWNLAERDEQFF
.	TRBV5-4	TRBJ2-5	14	.	TGTGCCAGCGCCCCTGCTGGGCAGCAAGAGACCCAGTACTTC	CASAPAGQQETQYF
TRBD1	TRBV5-1	TRBJ2-5	15	few	TGCGCCAGCAGCCGCGGGACAGGGGGCGAAGAGACCCAGTACTTC	CASSRGTGGEETQYF
TRBD1	TRBV23-1	TRBJ2-7	15	.	TGCGCCAGCAGTCAATTCTTGAACAGGGGCCACGAGCAGTACTTC	CASSQFLNRGHEQYF
.	TRBV28	TRBJ2-2	16	few	TGTGCCAGCAGTGCCTACGACCCCCATTACACCGGGGAGCTGTTTTTT	CASSAYDPHYTGELFF
.	TRBV7-8	TRBJ2-6	17	few	TGTGCCAGCAGCTCTTACGGGCAGAGCTCTGGGGCCAACGTCCTGACTTTC	CASSSYGQSSGANVLTF
.	TRBV28	TRBJ2-7	15	few	TGTGCCAGCAGTTATCAGGCCCAGGAAAAGGGCGAGCAGTACTTC	CASSYQAQEKGEQYF
.	TRBV7-9	TRBJ2-7	14	few	TGTGCCAGCAGCTTTCGGGGGATTGGCTACGAGCAGTACTTC	CASSFRGIGYEQYF
.	TRBV4-1	TRBJ2-3	16	.	TGCGCCAGCAGCCGGTTGAGTCTCGGCAGCACAGATACGCAGTATTTT	CASSRLSLGSTDTQYF
.	TRBV5-5	TRBJ1-1	14	few	TGTGCCAGCAGCTTGTACACATTGAACACTGAAGCTTTCTTT	CASSLYTLNTEAFF